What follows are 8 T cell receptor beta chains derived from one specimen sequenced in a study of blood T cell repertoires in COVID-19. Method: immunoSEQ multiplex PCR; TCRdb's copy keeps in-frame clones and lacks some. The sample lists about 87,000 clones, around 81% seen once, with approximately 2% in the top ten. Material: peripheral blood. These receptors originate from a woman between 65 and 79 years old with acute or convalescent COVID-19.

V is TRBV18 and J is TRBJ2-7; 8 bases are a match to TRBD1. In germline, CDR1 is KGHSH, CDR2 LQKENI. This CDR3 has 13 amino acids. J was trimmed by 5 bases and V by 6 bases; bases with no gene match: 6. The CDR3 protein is CASSPDRGNEQYF. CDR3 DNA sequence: TGTGCCAGCTCGCCAGACAGGGGAAACGAGCAGTACTTC.

CDR3 DNA sequence: TGTGCCAGCTCACCGCGGGGGGAAGTTGAAGCTTTCTTT. Translating gives CASSPRGEVEAFF. J is TRBJ1-1 and V is TRBV18; TRBD1 is a possible D gene (5 bases). Germline loops: CDR1 KGHSH, CDR2 LQKENI. There are 13 residues in the CDR3. Trimming removed 3 bases at V and 7 bases at J, with 12 bases between.

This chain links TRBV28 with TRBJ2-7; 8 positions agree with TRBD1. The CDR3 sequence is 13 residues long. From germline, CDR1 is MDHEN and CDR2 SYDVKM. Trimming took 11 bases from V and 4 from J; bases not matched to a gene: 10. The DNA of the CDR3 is TGTGCCTCGTCCTTCAGGGGGCGGTACGAGCAGTACTTC. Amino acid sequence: CASSFRGRYEQYF.

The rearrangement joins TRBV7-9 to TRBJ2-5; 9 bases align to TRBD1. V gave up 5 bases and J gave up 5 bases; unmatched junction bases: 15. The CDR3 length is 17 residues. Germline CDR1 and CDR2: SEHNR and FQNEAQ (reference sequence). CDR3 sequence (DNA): TGTGCCAGCAGCCGGCCGCAACCCGGGACAGGGTATGAGACCCAGTACTTC. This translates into CASSRPQPGTGYETQYF.

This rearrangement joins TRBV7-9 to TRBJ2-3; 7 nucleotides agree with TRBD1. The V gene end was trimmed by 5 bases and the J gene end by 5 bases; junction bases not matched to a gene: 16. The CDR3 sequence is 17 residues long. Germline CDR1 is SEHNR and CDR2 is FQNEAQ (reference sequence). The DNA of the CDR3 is TGTGCCAGCAGCCCGTACTGGGACAGCCGGGCCCAAGATACGCAGTATTTT. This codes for CASSPYWDSRAQDTQYF.

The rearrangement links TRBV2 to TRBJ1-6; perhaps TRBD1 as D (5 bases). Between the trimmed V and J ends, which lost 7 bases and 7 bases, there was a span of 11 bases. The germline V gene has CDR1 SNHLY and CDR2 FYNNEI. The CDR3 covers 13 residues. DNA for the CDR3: TGTGCCAGCATCAGGGCCGTAAATTCACCCCTCCACTTT. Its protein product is CASIRAVNSPLHF.

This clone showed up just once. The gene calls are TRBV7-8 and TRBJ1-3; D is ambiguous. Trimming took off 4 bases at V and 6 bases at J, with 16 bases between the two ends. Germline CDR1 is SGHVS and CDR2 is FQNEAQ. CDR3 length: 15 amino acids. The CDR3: CASSSEADWENTIYF. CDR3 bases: TGTGCCAGCAGCTCGGAGGCAGACTGGGAAAACACCATATATTTT.

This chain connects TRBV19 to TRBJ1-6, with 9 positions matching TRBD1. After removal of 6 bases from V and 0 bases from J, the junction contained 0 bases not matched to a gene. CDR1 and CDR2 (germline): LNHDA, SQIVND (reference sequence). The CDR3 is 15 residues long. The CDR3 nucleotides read TGTGCCAGTAGACAGGGGGCCTCCTATAATTCACCCCTCCACTTT. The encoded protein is CASRQGASYNSPLHF.